This T cell receptor (beta chain) derives from a study of CD8 T cells in Susac syndrome. With random hexamers, 0.5 to 1 ug RNA was reverse transcribed. In TCRdb, the immunoSEQ multiplex PCR reads were re-called with MiXCR into one record per CDR3 protein. The repertoire holds 180,000 or so distinct CDR3 sequences, with 90% to 95% as singletons. In contrast to the negatively isolated CD8+ and CD4+ T cells, TEMRA cells were FACS-enriched. The CDR3 length is 14 residues. V lost 7 bases and J 2 bases, leaving 11 bases between the germline ends. The sample taken for sequencing was CD4+ T cells from PBMCs. The chain joins TRBV12-3 or TRBV12-4 to TRBJ1-4; possibly TRBD1 for D (5 bases). This clonotype originated in a human donor with Susac syndrome. The CDR3, as DNA: TGTGCCAGCACCCGCGGGGGGACTAATGAAAAACTGTTTTTT. Translation: CASTRGGTNEKLFF.